The 24 T cell receptor beta chains given below trace back to one sample, sequenced in a study of T cells in Graves' hyperthyroidism and ophthalmopathy (dated by TCRdb to the late 2010s). The method was multiplex PCR. The sample was run on an Illumina HiSeq 2000. The TCR beta CDR3 regions were amplified from the RNA transcripts. The first round of RT-PCR for the TCR CDR3 was performed with the HTBI primer set and the Qiagen OneStep RT-PCR kit. Starting from the raw public reads, TCRdb applied fastp trimming at Q25, assembled clones with MiXCR and retained in-frame beta chains. Duplicate CDR3 protein sequences are folded into a single record with the most common DNA and genes. In all, the sample holds about 520,000 distinct CDR3 sequences, and approximately 25% of those were seen once. About 11% of the sample belongs to the ten largest clones. Sequencing input: blood. The receptors originated from a woman in her twenties or thirties with Graves' ophthalmopathy.

This sequence joins TRBV4-2 and TRBJ2-7; TRBD1 aligns across 7 bases. The V gene's germline CDR1 is LGHNA and CDR2 YNFKEQ. The V and J ends lost 2 bases and 6 bases, in that order; junction bases with no gene match: 4. CDR3 length: 13 amino acids. The CDR3 sequence: CASSQHRGSEQYF. In DNA, the CDR3 is TGTGCCAGCAGCCAACACAGGGGTAGCGAGCAGTACTTC.

There are a few counts of this clonotype. The chain has TRBV6-1 and TRBJ1-2; 11 bases align to TRBD1. Germline V CDR1 and CDR2: MNHNS, SASEGT. This CDR3 contains 15 residues. Trimming removed 6 bases from V and 1 base from J; junction bases left unmatched: 4. This chain's CDR3 is CASRPGTGGNYGYTF. The CDR3, as DNA: TGTGCCAGCAGGCCCGGGACAGGGGGTAACTATGGCTACACCTTC.

The chain carries TRBV4-1 and TRBJ1-5; D gene uncertain. The germline V gene encodes CDR1 MGHRA and CDR2 YSYEKL. Trimming took 4 bases from V and 0 from J, leaving 22 bases between them. The CDR3 totals 19 residues. The CDR3 spells CASSRQPGTIEYSNQPQHF. DNA for the CDR3: TGCGCCAGCAGCCGACAACCGGGCACCATCGAGTATAGCAATCAGCCCCAGCATTTT.

This clonotype was detected a few times. The V and J genes are TRBV28 and TRBJ1-2; 7 positions agree with TRBD1. J gave up 7 bases and V 3 bases, and 11 bases lay outside the gene matches. Germline CDR1 MDHEN, CDR2 SYDVKM. CDR3 length: 15 amino acids. The CDR3 DNA follows: TGTGCCAGCAGTTTTGTCCCCGACAGGGTGCGTGGCTACACCTTC. As protein: CASSFVPDRVRGYTF.

This clonotype was seen a few times. The rearrangement joins TRBV7-6 to TRBJ1-3, with 7 bases fitting TRBD1. CDR1 SGHVS and CDR2 FNYEAQ come from the germline V gene. After removal of 1 base from V and 2 bases from J, the junction contained 5 bases not matched to a gene. The CDR3 consists of 16 residues. CDR3 region: CASSLDRGTAGNTIYF. The CDR3 region has the DNA TGTGCCAGCAGCTTAGACAGGGGCACGGCTGGAAACACCATATATTTT.

The chain couples TRBV12-3 or TRBV12-4 to TRBJ1-1, with 7 bases lining up with TRBD1. V lost 6 bases to trimming and J lost 4 bases; unmatched junction nucleotides: 14. There are 16 residues in the CDR3. The CDR3 here is CASSRPTGLGVTEAFF. The DNA for the CDR3 is TGTGCCAGCAGCCGCCCGACAGGGCTCGGTGTCACTGAAGCTTTCTTT.

This clonotype was observed at least ten times. The rearrangement links TRBV6-2 or TRBV6-3 to TRBJ2-5; D may be TRBD1 (6 bases). Germline V CDR1 and CDR2: MNHEY, SVGEGT. The CDR3 is 14 residues long. The V end was cut by 6 bases, the J end by 6 bases, with 17 bases between. The CDR3 is CASRLQGIRQTQYF. The CDR3 coding sequence is TGTGCCAGCAGATTACAGGGAATTAGGCAGACCCAGTACTTC.

This clonotype was detected many times. V gene TRBV28 combines with J gene TRBJ1-5; maybe TRBD1 (5 bases). CDR3 length equals 15 residues. Trimming pared 7 bases from V and 0 bases from J, leaving 13 bases between. The germline gives CDR1 MDHEN, CDR2 SYDVKM. This CDR3 reads CASTIDSYSNQPQHF. The CDR3 coding sequence is TGTGCCAGCACTATTGACAGTTATAGCAATCAGCCCCAGCATTTT.

The CDR3 spells CASSLSGQGRETQYF. CDR3 nucleotide sequence: TGTGCCAGCAGCCTATCCGGACAGGGTAGGGAGACCCAGTACTTC. The rearrangement links TRBV3-1 to TRBJ2-5; 8 positions agree with TRBD1. This CDR3 is 15 amino acids long. Trimming took 4 bases from V and 5 from J; bases not matched to a gene: 9. Germline-derived CDR1 and CDR2 are LGHDT and YNNKEL (reference sequence).

This chain uses TRBV7-8 with TRBJ2-7, with 7 bases that match TRBD1. The CDR3 contains 15 residues. After removal of 1 base from V and 3 bases from J, the junction contained 6 bases not matched to a gene. Germline values: CDR1 SGHVS, CDR2 FQNEAQ. As DNA, the CDR3 is TGTGCCAGCAGCTTAGTGTCGGCAGGGGGCTACGAGCAGTACTTC. Its protein is CASSLVSAGGYEQYF.

The J gene is TRBJ2-6, the V gene TRBV25-1; TRBD2 aligns across 8 bases. CDR1 is MGHDK and CDR2 is SYGVNS in the germline V gene. CDR3 length: 21 residues. With 0 bases clipped from V and 2 bases from J, the junction kept 15 bases outside the gene matches. CDR3 bases: TGTGCCAGCAGTGAATATATGGAGACTAGCGCCCTGTCGGCTGGGGCCAACGTCCTGACTTTC. Encoded protein: CASSEYMETSALSAGANVLTF.

The J gene is TRBJ2-7, the V gene TRBV12-3 or TRBV12-4; 14 bases align to TRBD2. This CDR3 has 15 residues. J was trimmed by 6 bases and V by 6 bases; bases with no gene match: 7. CDR3 region: CASSSGTSGGSEQYF. Written as DNA, the CDR3 is TGTGCCAGCAGCTCCGGGACTAGCGGGGGAAGCGAGCAGTACTTC.

This clonotype is a singleton in its sample. Compared with germline, one end of the junction differs, possibly owing to a read error. This chain joins TRBV27 and TRBJ2-5, with D possibly matching TRBD1 (6 bases). This CDR3 is 13 amino acids long. In germline, CDR1 is MNHEY, CDR2 SMNVEV (reference sequence). As DNA, the CDR3 is TGTGTCAGCAGGGGCACAGGGCTAGAGACCCGGTACTTC. Translating it yields CVSRGTGLETRYF.

The table lists this clonotype with many counts. The J gene is TRBJ2-7, the V gene TRBV6-2 or TRBV6-3; TRBD2 aligns across 8 bases. Germline CDR1 is MNHEY and CDR2 is SVGEGT. The CDR3 sequence is 17 residues long. With 2 bases clipped from V and 5 bases from J, the junction kept 14 bases outside the gene matches. Here the CDR3 DNA reads TGTGCCAGCAGTTACGGGCGGGGGGCCCTTGTCAACCACGAGCAGTACTTC. This encodes CASSYGRGALVNHEQYF.

CDR3 loop: CASSMTSGVEEAFF. The CDR3 DNA sequence: TGTGCCAGTAGTATGACATCCGGGGTCGAGGAAGCTTTCTTT. The rearrangement joins TRBV19 to TRBJ1-1; D is unclear. The V end was cut by 3 bases, the J end by 8 bases, with 16 bases between. In germline, CDR1 is LNHDA, CDR2 SQIVND (reference sequence). CDR3 size: 14 residues.

This clonotype came up many times. It may be a read error: a sequence one base away is much more abundant. The V gene is TRBV2, the J gene TRBJ2-2; D might be TRBD1 (6 bases). The CDR3 contains 14 residues. Per germline, CDR1 SNHLY and CDR2 FYNNEI. The CDR3 DNA reads as TGTGCCAGCAGTCCGGACAGCTACACCGAGGAGCTGTTTTTT. Amino acid sequence: CASSPDSYTEELFF.

This chain joins TRBV11-2 and TRBJ2-2; the match to TRBD1 covers 8 bases. The V gene end was trimmed by 6 bases and the J gene end by 8 bases; junction bases not matched to a gene: 8. This CDR3 region has 14 residues. The germline V gene encodes CDR1 SGHAT and CDR2 FQNNGV. CDR3 region: CASSFGQGGGELFF. The CDR3 region has the DNA TGTGCCAGCAGTTTCGGACAGGGCGGGGGGGAGCTGTTTTTT.

V is TRBV15 and J is TRBJ2-7; TRBD1 matches at 7 bases. V lost 4 bases to trimming and J lost 4 bases; unmatched junction nucleotides: 7. Germline assignment: CDR1 LNHNV and CDR2 YYDKDF (reference sequence). This CDR3 region has 14 residues. CDR3 DNA: TGTGCCACCAGCACTTACAGGGGATTGTACGAGCAGTACTTC. It yields the protein CATSTYRGLYEQYF. The whole variable domain, remainder taken from reference TRBV15 and TRBJ2-7, is DAMVIQNPRYQVTQFGKPVTLSCSQTLNHNVMYWYQQKSSQAPKLLFHYYDKDFNNEADTPDNFQSRRPNTSFCFLDIRSPGLGDTAMYLCATSTYRGLYEQYFGPGTRLTVT.

This clonotype was seen ten or more times. The chain recombines TRBV20-1 with TRBJ2-7; possibly TRBD1 or TRBD2 for D (5 bases each). The germline CDR1 and CDR2 sequences are DFQATT and SNEGSKA (reference sequence). Trimming took 7 bases from V and 2 from J, leaving 15 bases between them. This CDR3 is 13 amino acids long. Written as DNA, the CDR3 is TGCAGTGGGAGAGGGACGGACCCCTACGAGCAGTACTTC. This sequence encodes CSGRGTDPYEQYF.

This clonotype occurred a few times. CDR3 nucleotide sequence: TGTGCCAGCTCACCTCAGGGTGGGTCCTACGAGCAGTACTTC. Its protein product is CASSPQGGSYEQYF. The rearrangement joins TRBV6-1 to TRBJ2-7; tentatively, D is TRBD1 (5 bases). V was clipped by 8 bases and J by 1 base, with 15 bases between them. The CDR3 sequence is 14 residues long. Germline-derived CDR1 and CDR2 are MNHNS and SASEGT.

The rearrangement links TRBV29-1 to TRBJ2-5; the D call may be TRBD1 or TRBD2 (5 bases each). CDR3 size: 14 residues. CDR1 and CDR2 from the germline V gene are SQVTM and ANQGSEA. The V end was cut by 3 bases, the J end by 1 base, with 12 bases between. CDR3 nucleotides: TGCAGCGTTGAGGGGGTGATCCCCCAAGAGACCCAGTACTTC. Amino acids: CSVEGVIPQETQYF.

This clonotype was seen ten or more times. The rearrangement links TRBV20-1 to TRBJ2-7, with D perhaps matching TRBD1 (5 bases). The V end was cut by 4 bases, the J end by 0 bases, with 16 bases between. The CDR3 is 15 residues long. CDR1 DFQATT and CDR2 SNEGSKA come from the germline V gene (reference sequence). CDR3 in amino acids: CSAKGDRTHSYEQYF. As DNA, the CDR3 is TGCAGTGCTAAAGGAGACAGAACCCACTCCTACGAGCAGTACTTC.

This clonotype was observed many times. The gene calls are TRBV6-1 and TRBJ1-1, with D maybe TRBD1 (5 bases). V dropped 11 bases and J dropped 0 bases, with 13 bases sitting between them. Germline V gene sequence: CDR1 MNHNS, CDR2 SASEGT. The length of the CDR3 is 13 residues. CDR3 sequence: CAGRQNMNTEAFF. As DNA, the CDR3 is TGTGCCGGGAGACAGAACATGAACACTGAAGCTTTCTTT.

This clonotype was counted at least ten times. The J gene is TRBJ1-1, the V gene TRBV12-3 or TRBV12-4; D is ambiguous. CDR3 length: 15 residues. V shed 5 bases and J shed 0 bases, with 13 bases lying between them. The CDR3 DNA reads TGTGCCAGCAGTCCCGACTCGGGGATGAACACTGAAGCTTTCTTT. Translation: CASSPDSGMNTEAFF.